Following are 16 T cell receptor beta chains from one sample sequenced in a study of siplizumab effects on memory and regulatory T cells. Method: immunoSEQ multiplex PCR; TCRdb's copy keeps in-frame clones and lacks some. The sample lists approximately 120,000 clones; just over 90% were seen once. The sequenced material came from non-Treg CD4+ T cells sorted from blood. The receptor set was obtained from a human donor in good health.

The genes are TRBV5-1 and TRBJ2-1; the D gene is possibly TRBD1 (6 bases). Germline V lookup: CDR1 SGHRS, CDR2 YFSETQ. The CDR3 spans 15 residues. Trimming removed 3 bases at V and 5 bases at J, with 15 bases between. The CDR3 reads CASSYPDRTNNEQFF. The CDR3 DNA follows: TGCGCCAGCAGCTACCCGGACAGAACAAACAATGAGCAGTTCTTC.

This clone occurred a few times. V is TRBV7-7 and J is TRBJ2-3; D gene unclear. Germline V gives CDR1 SSHAT, CDR2 FNYEAQ (reference sequence). The CDR3 contains 14 residues. The ends were cut back, 5 bases at V and 0 bases at J, with 9 bases in the middle. The CDR3 DNA follows: TGTGCCAGCAGCCCTGGCTATAGCACAGATACGCAGTATTTT. Residues: CASSPGYSTDTQYF.

The chain has TRBV4-1 and TRBJ1-5; D is unclear. Germline V gene sequence: CDR1 MGHRA, CDR2 YSYEKL. V lost 1 base and J lost 1, with 8 bases in between. The CDR3 consists of 15 residues. This CDR3 reads CASSQGPVSNQPQHF. In DNA, the CDR3 is TGCGCCAGCAGCCAAGGTCCCGTAAGCAATCAGCCCCAGCATTTT.

This clone was counted a single time. This chain connects TRBV5-1 to TRBJ1-4; TRBD1 agrees at 7 bases. J gave up 3 bases and V 7 bases, and 6 bases lay outside the gene matches. The germline V gene has CDR1 SGHRS and CDR2 YFSETQ. The CDR3 consists of 14 residues. The CDR3 DNA follows: TGCGCCAGCGCTTTCGGGACAGCTAATGAAAAACTGTTTTTT. The encoded protein is CASAFGTANEKLFF.

V is TRBV28 and J is TRBJ1-1; 7 bases map to TRBD1. J was trimmed by 12 bases and V by 5 bases; bases with no gene match: 9. The CDR3 has 12 amino acids. The germline V gene has CDR1 MDHEN and CDR2 SYDVKM. The CDR3 here is CASSPEDRRPFF. CDR3 bases: TGTGCCAGCAGTCCAGAGGACAGGAGACCTTTCTTT.

This clone has a handful of counts. The chain is built from TRBV19 and TRBJ2-7, with D possibly being TRBD1 (5 bases). CDR3 length: 14 amino acids. The germline V gene encodes CDR1 LNHDA and CDR2 SQIVND (reference sequence). Between the trimmed V and J ends, which lost 9 bases and 5 bases, there was a span of 20 bases. This chain's CDR3 is CASSRQPFADEQYF. CDR3 nucleotide sequence: TGTGCCAGCTCCCGACAGCCCTTCGCGGACGAGCAGTACTTC.

The rearrangement links TRBV4-3 to TRBJ2-1, with D hard to call. Deletions cut 0 bases from V and 10 bases from J, with 10 bases between. This CDR3 is 13 amino acids long. Germline lookup yields CDR1 LGHNA and CDR2 YSLEER. Here the CDR3 reads CASSQEWMGEQFF. CDR3 DNA sequence: TGCGCCAGCAGCCAAGAATGGATGGGGGAGCAGTTCTTC.

The chain recombines TRBV7-5 with TRBJ1-6; no DNA check was done on the table's D call, TRBD1. TRBV7-5 is deemed a pseudogene. This CDR3 spans 18 amino acids. The chain's CDR3 is CVRSSFMYQGAHNSPLHF. The CDR3 DNA reads TGTGTCAGAAGCTCATTTATGTACCAGGGTGCCCATAATTCACCCCTCCACTTT.

Of note for this clone: One end of the junction does not line up with germline, which may come from a read error. Additional DNA sequences in this sample encode the identical CDR3. The chain joins TRBV4-1 to TRBJ2-5; 9 nucleotides agree with TRBD2. Per germline, CDR1 MGHRA and CDR2 YSYEKL. The CDR3 is made up of 18 amino acids. The CDR3 coding sequence is TGCGCCAGCAGTCAAGACGGTTTGGCGGGGGGGCTTCGAGAGACCCAGTACTTC. Encoded protein: CASSQDGLAGGLRETQYF.

The V call is TRBV28, the J call TRBJ2-7; D is uncertain. The V end was cut by 5 bases, the J end by 2 bases, with 4 bases between. The CDR3 length is 11 residues. From germline, CDR1 is MDHEN and CDR2 SYDVKM. The CDR3 reads CASSVTYEQYF. In nucleotides, the CDR3 is TGTGCCAGCAGTGTGACCTACGAGCAGTACTTC.

The chain recombines TRBV15 with TRBJ1-5, with 9 bases that match TRBD1. V trimming: 1 base; J trimming: 6 bases; junction bases outside the gene matches: 7. The germline V gene has CDR1 LNHNV and CDR2 YYDKDF (reference sequence). The CDR3 spans 16 residues. CDR3: CATSRATGGFSQPQHF. DNA for the CDR3: TGTGCCACCAGCAGAGCGACAGGGGGGTTCAGTCAGCCCCAGCATTTT.

CDR3 sequence reads: CASSPDMNTEAFF. Here the CDR3 DNA reads TGTGCCAGCAGCCCCGACATGAACACTGAAGCTTTCTTT. This rearrangement joins TRBV7-3 to TRBJ1-1; D ambiguous. The CDR3 contains 13 residues. CDR1 SGHTA and CDR2 FQGTGA come from the germline V gene. Trimming removed 5 bases at V and 0 bases at J, with 7 bases between.

The gene calls are TRBV27 and TRBJ2-7, with 12 bases identical to TRBD1. The CDR3 is 18 amino acids. Germline trimming cut 8 bases from V and 5 bases from J; bases unmatched to any gene: 19. The germline V gene encodes CDR1 MNHEY and CDR2 SMNVEV (reference sequence). DNA for the CDR3: TGTGCCAGCGGTACCGGGACAGGGGGCTTACTAGTCATCCACGAGCAGTACTTC. Protein product: CASGTGTGGLLVIHEQYF.

This clone has only one observation. The chain carries TRBV6-1 and TRBJ1-1; no definite D call. Germline values: CDR1 MNHNS, CDR2 SASEGT. CDR3 size: 13 residues. V gave up 6 bases and J gave up 0 bases, with 8 bases separating them. CDR3 loop: CASSAPLNTEAFF. The CDR3, as DNA: TGTGCCAGCAGCGCTCCCTTGAACACTGAAGCTTTCTTT.

J is TRBJ2-2 and V is TRBV19; 7 nucleotides align to TRBD1. Germline assignment: CDR1 LNHDA and CDR2 SQIVND (reference sequence). CDR3 length: 15 residues. V trimming: 5 bases; J trimming: 7 bases; junction bases outside the gene matches: 10. The CDR3 is CASSYPKTGHGELFF. In DNA form, the CDR3 reads TGTGCCAGTAGTTACCCGAAGACAGGGCACGGGGAGCTGTTTTTT.

The chain joins TRBV6-1 to TRBJ1-4; D might be TRBD1 (6 bases). The length of the CDR3 is 14 residues. The V end lost 10 bases, the J end lost 8 bases, and 20 bases lay between the germline ends. Germline values: CDR1 MNHNS, CDR2 SASEGT. The CDR3 region is CAIANGGLGEKLFF. The CDR3 DNA follows: TGTGCCATCGCGAACGGGGGGCTGGGGGAAAAACTGTTTTTT.